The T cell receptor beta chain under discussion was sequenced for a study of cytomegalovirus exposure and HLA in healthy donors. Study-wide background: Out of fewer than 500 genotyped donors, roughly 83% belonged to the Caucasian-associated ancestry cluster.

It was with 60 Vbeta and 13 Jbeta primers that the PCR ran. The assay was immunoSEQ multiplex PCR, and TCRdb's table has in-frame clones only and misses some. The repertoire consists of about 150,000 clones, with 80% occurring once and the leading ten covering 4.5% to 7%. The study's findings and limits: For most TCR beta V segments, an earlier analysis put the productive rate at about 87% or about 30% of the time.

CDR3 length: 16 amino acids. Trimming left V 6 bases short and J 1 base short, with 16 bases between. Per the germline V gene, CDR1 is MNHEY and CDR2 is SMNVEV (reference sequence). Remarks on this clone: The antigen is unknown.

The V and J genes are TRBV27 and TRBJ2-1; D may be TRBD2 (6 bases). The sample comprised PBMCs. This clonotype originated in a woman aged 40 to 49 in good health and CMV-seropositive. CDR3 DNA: TGTGCCAGCAGCTTCCTCAGCGGGCGGTCCTACAATGAGCAGTTCTTC. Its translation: CASSFLSGRSYNEQFF.